The T cell receptor beta chain under discussion was sequenced for a study of cytomegalovirus exposure and HLA in healthy donors. It was with 60 Vbeta and 13 Jbeta primers that the PCR ran. TCRdb keeps only in-frame clones here, not all; method: immunoSEQ multiplex PCR. The table includes more than 60,000 clones, 60% to 85% detected once. Looked up from germline, CDR1 is GTSNPN and CDR2 is SVGIG (reference sequence). V lost 3 bases and J lost 6, with 15 bases in between. The CDR3 sequence is 15 residues long. Overall study findings and caveats: Looking again later, the authors saw that most CMV-associated TCR beta chains seemed HLA-restricted. Among the most significant clusters, several appeared linked to common viral pathogens in a later analysis. Most subjects' HLA-A and HLA-B alleles were reportedly predicted from TCR beta sequences.

A remark on this clone: What it binds is not known.

Sample: PBMCs. The clonotype was recovered from a man younger than 30 in good health and CMV-seronegative. V usage is TRBV30 and J usage is TRBJ1-6; perhaps TRBD1 as D (5 bases). CDR3 in DNA: TGTGCCTGGAGGTGGGGCAGCCGATTTAATTCACCCCTCCACTTT. Protein sequence: CAWRWGSRFNSPLHF. Based on the CDR3 plus reference TRBV30 and TRBJ1-6, the full variable domain is SQTIHQWPATLVQPVGSPLSLECTVEGTSNPNLYWYRQAAGRGLQLLFYSVGIGQISSEVPQNLSASRPQDRQFILSSKKLLLSDSGFYLCAWRWGSRFNSPLHFGNGTRLTVT.